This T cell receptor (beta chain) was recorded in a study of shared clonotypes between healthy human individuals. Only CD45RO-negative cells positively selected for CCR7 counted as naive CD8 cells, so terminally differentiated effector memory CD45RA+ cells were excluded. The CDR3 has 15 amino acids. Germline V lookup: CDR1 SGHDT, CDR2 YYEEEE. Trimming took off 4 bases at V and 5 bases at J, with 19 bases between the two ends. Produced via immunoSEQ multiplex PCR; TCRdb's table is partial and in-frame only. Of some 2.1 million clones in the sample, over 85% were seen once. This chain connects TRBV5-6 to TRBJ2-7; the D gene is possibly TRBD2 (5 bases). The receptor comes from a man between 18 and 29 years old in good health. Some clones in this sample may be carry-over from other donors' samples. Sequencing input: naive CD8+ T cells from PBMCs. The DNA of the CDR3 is TGTGCCAGCAGCCCTTCTCCGCGGGCCTACCACGAGCAGTACTTC. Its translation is CASSPSPRAYHEQYF.